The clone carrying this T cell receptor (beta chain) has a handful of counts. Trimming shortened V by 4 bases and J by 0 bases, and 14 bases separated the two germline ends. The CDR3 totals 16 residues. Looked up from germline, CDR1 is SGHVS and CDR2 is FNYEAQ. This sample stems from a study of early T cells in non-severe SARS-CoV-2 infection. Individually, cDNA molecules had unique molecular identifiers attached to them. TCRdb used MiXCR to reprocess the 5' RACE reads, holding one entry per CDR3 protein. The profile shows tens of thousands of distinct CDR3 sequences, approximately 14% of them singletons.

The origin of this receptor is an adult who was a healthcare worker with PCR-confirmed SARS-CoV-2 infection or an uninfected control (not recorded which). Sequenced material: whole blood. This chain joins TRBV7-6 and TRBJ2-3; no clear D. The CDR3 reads CASSWNIRASTDTQYF. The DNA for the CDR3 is TGTGCCAGCAGCTGGAACATCCGGGCCAGCACAGATACGCAGTATTTT.